These 7 T cell receptor beta chains originate from one sample sequenced in a study of T cell changes during pregnancy in multiple sclerosis (dated 2019 in TCRdb). Library preparation employed the immunoSEQ multiplex PCR assay. The immuneACCESS repertoire file appears here via TCRdb, limited to in-frame rearrangements. These files lack a portion of the clones; in checked studies, under half of the deficit traces to unresolved V genes, and the cause of the others is not known. The sample table records around 70,000 clones; 90% to 95% of these occur just once. More than 1.1% of the sample rests with the top ten. The specimen comprised peripheral blood, sampled after pregnancy. The receptors derive from a female donor with multiple sclerosis, enrolled in a pregnancy study.

This clone was counted only a few times. The V gene is TRBV30, the J gene TRBJ1-1; 7 bases align to TRBD1. The CDR3 extends over 13 amino acids. The ends lost 4 bases at V and 1 base at J; junction bases unmatched: 3. Germline V lookup: CDR1 GTSNPN, CDR2 SVGIG (reference sequence). The CDR3 reads CAWTQGGNTEAFF. The CDR3 region has the DNA TGTGCCTGGACTCAGGGGGGGAACACTGAAGCTTTCTTT.

The chain is built from TRBV5-4 and TRBJ2-3; TRBD2 matches at 12 bases. The junction had 3 bases not matched to a gene; V was cut back by 7 bases and J by 3 bases. This CDR3 comprises 14 residues. Germline CDR1 SGHNT, CDR2 YYREEE (reference sequence). CDR3 nucleotide sequence: TGTGCCAGCGGCGGACTAGCGGGAACAGATACGCAGTATTTT. Encoded protein: CASGGLAGTDTQYF.

V gene TRBV13 combines with J gene TRBJ2-5, with 7 bases aligning to TRBD1. The germline V gene encodes CDR1 PRHDT and CDR2 FYEKMQ (reference sequence). The CDR3 has 15 residues. V shed 0 bases and J 2 bases; nucleotides not matched to a gene: 3. The CDR3 protein is CASSLGGRGQETQYF. In nucleotides, the CDR3 is TGTGCCAGCAGCTTAGGGGGCAGGGGGCAAGAGACCCAGTACTTC.

The chain has TRBV28 and TRBJ2-3; possible D gene TRBD1, 6 bases. Germline CDR1 is MDHEN and CDR2 is SYDVKM. The CDR3 runs 14 residues. Trimming removed 3 bases from V and 4 bases from J, with 11 bases in between. The CDR3 spells CASSLDSPPDTQYF. The CDR3 bases are TGTGCCAGCAGTTTGGACAGCCCCCCAGATACGCAGTATTTT. Supplemented by reference TRBV28 and TRBJ2-3, the full variable domain reads DVKVTQSSRYLVKRTGEKVFLECVQDMDHENMFWYRQDPGLGLRLIYFSYDVKMKEKGDIPEGYSVSREKKERFSLILESASTNQTSMYLCASSLDSPPDTQYFGPGTRLTVL.

The V call is TRBV5-4, the J call TRBJ2-3, with 11 bases fitting TRBD2. Germline V gene lookup returns CDR1 SGHNT and CDR2 YYREEE (reference sequence). The CDR3 runs to 15 residues. Trimming removed 4 bases from V and 5 bases from J; junction bases left unmatched: 6. The CDR3 region is CASSPRLAGLDTQYF. The CDR3 DNA is TGTGCCAGCAGCCCCCGACTAGCGGGATTAGATACGCAGTATTTT.

V and J are TRBV7-2 and TRBJ1-2; D remains unclear. Germline loops: CDR1 SGHTA, CDR2 FQGNSA. CDR3 length: 17 residues. V dropped 3 bases and J dropped 8 bases, with 25 bases sitting between them. CDR3 in amino acids: CASSFIGGIRPERGYTF. CDR3 in DNA: TGTGCCAGCAGCTTTATAGGAGGAATCCGGCCGGAACGAGGCTACACCTTC.

The chain has TRBV4-2 and TRBJ2-2; TRBD2 is a possible D gene (5 bases). CDR1 is LGHNA, CDR2 YNFKEQ, per germline. The CDR3 is 17 amino acids. Deletions cut 4 bases from V and 4 bases from J, with 19 bases between. The CDR3: CASSREPAALGTGELFF. DNA for the CDR3: TGTGCCAGCAGCCGAGAGCCAGCGGCGCTCGGCACCGGGGAGCTGTTTTTT.